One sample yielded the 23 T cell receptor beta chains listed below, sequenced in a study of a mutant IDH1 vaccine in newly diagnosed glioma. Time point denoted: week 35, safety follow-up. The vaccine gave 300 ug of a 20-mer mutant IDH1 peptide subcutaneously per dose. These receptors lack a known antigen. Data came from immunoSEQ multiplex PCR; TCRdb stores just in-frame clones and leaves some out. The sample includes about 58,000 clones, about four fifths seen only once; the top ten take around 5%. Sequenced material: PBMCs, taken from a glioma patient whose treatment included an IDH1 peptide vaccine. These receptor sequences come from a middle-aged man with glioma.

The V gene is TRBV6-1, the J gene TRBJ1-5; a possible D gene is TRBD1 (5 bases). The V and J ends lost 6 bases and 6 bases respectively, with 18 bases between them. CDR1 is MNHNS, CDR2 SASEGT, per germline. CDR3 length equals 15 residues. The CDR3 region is CASRGGGGLGQPQHF. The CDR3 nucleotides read TGTGCCAGCAGAGGCGGGGGGGGTTTAGGTCAGCCCCAGCATTTT.

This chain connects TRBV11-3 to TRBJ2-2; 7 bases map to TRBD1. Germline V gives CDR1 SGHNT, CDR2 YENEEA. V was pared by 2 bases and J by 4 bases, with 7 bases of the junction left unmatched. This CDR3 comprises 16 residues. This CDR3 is CASSLWATGSTGELFF. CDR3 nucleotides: TGTGCCAGCAGCTTATGGGCGACAGGGAGCACCGGGGAGCTGTTTTTT.

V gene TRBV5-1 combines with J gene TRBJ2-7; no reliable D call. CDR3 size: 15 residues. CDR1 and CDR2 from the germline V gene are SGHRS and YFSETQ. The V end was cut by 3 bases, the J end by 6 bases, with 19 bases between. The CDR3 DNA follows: TGCGCCAGCAGCTCCGAAGGGAACAGAAGGACCGAGCAGTACTTC. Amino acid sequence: CASSSEGNRRTEQYF.

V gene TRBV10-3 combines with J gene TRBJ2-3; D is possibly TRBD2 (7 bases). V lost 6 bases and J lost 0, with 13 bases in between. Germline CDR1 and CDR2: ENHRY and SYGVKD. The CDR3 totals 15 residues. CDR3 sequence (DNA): TGTGCCATCAGGGAGCGGGACACTAGCACAGATACGCAGTATTTT. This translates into CAIRERDTSTDTQYF.

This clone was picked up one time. The CDR3: CASSSTPGGESEQFF. DNA of the CDR3: TGTGCCAGCAGTTCCACCCCGGGGGGGGAGAGTGAGCAGTTCTTC. The chain couples TRBV28 to TRBJ2-1, with 8 bases identical to TRBD2. This CDR3 comprises 15 residues. Germline V gene lookup returns CDR1 MDHEN and CDR2 SYDVKM. The ends lost 4 bases at V and 9 bases at J; junction bases unmatched: 11.

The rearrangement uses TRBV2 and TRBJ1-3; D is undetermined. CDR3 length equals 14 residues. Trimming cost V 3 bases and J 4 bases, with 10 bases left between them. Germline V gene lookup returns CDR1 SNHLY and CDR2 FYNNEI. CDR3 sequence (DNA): TGTGCCAGCAGTGATCAGGCGTACGGAAACACCATATATTTT. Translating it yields CASSDQAYGNTIYF.

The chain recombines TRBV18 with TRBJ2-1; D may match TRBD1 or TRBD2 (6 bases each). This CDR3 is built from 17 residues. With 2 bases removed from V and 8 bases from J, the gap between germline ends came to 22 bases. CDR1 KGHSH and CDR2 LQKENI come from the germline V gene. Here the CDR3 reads CASSPIVFTSKGDEQFF. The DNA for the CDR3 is TGTGCCAGCTCACCAATAGTTTTTACTAGCAAGGGGGATGAGCAGTTCTTC.

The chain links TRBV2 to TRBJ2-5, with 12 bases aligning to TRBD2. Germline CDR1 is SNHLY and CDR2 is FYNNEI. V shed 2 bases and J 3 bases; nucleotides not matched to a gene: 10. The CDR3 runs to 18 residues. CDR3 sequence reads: CASSELAGGPFEEETQYF. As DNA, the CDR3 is TGTGCCAGCAGTGAACTAGCGGGGGGGCCGTTTGAAGAAGAGACCCAGTACTTC.

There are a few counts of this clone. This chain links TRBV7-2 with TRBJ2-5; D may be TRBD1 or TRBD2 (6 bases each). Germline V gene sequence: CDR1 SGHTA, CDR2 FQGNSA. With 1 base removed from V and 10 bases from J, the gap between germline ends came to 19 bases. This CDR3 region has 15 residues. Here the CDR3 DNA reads TGTGCCAGCAGCTTAGAAGCCGGGGGCAGACGAGGCCAGTACTTC. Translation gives CASSLEAGGRRGQYF. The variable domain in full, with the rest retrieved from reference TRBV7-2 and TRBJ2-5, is GAGVSQSPSNKVTEKGKDVELRCDPISGHTALYWYRQSLGQGLEFLIYFQGNSAPDKSGLPSDRFSAERTGGSVSTLTIQRTQQEDSAVYLCASSLEAGGRRGQYFGPGTRLLVL.

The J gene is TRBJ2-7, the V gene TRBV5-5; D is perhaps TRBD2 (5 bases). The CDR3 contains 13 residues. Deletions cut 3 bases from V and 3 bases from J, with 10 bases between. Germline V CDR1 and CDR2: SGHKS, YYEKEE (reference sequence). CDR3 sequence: CASSWPGSYEQYF. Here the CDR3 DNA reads TGTGCCAGCAGCTGGCCGGGAAGCTACGAGCAGTACTTC.

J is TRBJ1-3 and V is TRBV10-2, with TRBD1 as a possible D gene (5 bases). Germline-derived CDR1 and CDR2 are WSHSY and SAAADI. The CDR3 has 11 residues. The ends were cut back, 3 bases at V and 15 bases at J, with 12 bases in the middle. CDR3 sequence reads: CASSDRGTRYF. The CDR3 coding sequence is TGCGCCAGCAGTGATCGGGGCACAAGATATTTT.

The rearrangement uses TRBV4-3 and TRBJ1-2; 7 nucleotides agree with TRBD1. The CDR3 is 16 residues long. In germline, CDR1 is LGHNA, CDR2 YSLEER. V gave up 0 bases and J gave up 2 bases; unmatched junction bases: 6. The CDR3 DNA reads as TGCGCCAGCAGCCAAGATCCGGGACAGAAGAACTATGGCTACACCTTC. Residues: CASSQDPGQKNYGYTF.

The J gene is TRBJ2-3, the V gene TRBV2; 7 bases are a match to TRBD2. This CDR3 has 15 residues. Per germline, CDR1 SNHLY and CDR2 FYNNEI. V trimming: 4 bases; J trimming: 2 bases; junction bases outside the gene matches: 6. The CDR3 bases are TGTGCCAGCAGTGCGGGGGGTCTCCCCACAGATACGCAGTATTTT. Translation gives CASSAGGLPTDTQYF.

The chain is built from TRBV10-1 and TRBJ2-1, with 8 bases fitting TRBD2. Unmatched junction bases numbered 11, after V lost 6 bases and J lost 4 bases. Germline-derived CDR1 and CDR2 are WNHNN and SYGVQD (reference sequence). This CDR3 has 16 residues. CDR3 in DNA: TGCGCCAGCAGGAGACTAGCGCGACTCAGTTACAATGAGCAGTTCTTC. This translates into CASRRLARLSYNEQFF.

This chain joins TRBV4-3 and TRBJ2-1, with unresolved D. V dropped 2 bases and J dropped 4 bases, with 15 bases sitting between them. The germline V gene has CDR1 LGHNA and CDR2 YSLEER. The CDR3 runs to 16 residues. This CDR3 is CASSQFHFLTYNEQFF. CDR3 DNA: TGCGCCAGCAGCCAATTTCACTTTTTAACTTACAATGAGCAGTTCTTC.

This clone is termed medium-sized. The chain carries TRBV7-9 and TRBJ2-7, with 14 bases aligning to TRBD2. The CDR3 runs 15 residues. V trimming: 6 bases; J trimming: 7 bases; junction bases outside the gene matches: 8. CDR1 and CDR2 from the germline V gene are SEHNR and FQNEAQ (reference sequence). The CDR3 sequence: CASRRGLAGGEEQYF. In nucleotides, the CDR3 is TGTGCCAGCAGGCGCGGACTAGCGGGAGGCGAGGAGCAGTACTTC. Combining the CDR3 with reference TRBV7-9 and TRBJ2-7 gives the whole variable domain DTGVSQNPRHKITKRGQNVTFRCDPISEHNRLYWYRQTLGQGPEFLTYFQNEAQLEKSRLLSDRFSAERPKGSFSTLEIQRTEQGDSAMYLCASRRGLAGGEEQYFGPGTRLTVT.

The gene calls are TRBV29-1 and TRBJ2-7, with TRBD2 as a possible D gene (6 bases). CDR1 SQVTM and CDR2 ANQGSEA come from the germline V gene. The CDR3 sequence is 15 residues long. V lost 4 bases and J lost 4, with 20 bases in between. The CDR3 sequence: CSVAPSRGFRYEQYF. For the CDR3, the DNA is TGCAGCGTTGCCCCCTCACGGGGGTTTCGTTACGAGCAGTACTTC.

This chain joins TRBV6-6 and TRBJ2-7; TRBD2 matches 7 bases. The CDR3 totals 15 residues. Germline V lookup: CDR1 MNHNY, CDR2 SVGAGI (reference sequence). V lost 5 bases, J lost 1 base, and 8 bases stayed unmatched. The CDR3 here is CASSPQPGGSYEQYF. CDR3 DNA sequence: TGTGCCAGCAGTCCGCAGCCGGGAGGTTCCTACGAGCAGTACTTC.

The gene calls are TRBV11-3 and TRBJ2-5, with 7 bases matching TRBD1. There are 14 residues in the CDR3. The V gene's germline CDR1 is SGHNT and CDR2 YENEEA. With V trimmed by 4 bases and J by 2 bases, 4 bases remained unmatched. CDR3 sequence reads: CASSSRQGQETQYF. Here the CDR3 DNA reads TGTGCCAGCAGCTCTAGACAGGGTCAAGAGACCCAGTACTTC.

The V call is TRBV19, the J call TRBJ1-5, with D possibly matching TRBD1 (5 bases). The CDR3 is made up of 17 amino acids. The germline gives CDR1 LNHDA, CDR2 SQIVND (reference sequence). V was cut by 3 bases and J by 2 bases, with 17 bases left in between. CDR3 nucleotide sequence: TGTGCCAGTAGTATTGGCGGCCAGGGCGGAGGCAATCAGCCCCAGCATTTT. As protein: CASSIGGQGGGNQPQHF.

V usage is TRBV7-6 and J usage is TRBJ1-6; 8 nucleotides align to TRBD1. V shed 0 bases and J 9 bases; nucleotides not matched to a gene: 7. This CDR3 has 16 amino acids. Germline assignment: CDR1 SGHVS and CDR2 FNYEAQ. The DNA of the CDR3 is TGTGCCAGCAGCTTAGCGGCCAGGGGGCTGACTTCACCCCTCCACTTT. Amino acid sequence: CASSLAARGLTSPLHF.

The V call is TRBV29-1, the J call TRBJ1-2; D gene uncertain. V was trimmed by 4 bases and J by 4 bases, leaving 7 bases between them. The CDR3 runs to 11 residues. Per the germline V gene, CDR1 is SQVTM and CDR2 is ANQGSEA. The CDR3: CSVVRSYGYTF. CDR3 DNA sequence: TGCAGCGTTGTAAGGAGCTATGGCTACACCTTC.

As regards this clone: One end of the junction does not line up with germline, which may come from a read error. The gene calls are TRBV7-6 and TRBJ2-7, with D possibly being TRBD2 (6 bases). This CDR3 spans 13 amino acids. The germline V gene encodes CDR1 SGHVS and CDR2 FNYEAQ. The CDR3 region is CASSLTPPGLPSF. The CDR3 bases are TGTGCCAGCAGCTTAACCCCCCCGGGACTCCCCTCGTTC.